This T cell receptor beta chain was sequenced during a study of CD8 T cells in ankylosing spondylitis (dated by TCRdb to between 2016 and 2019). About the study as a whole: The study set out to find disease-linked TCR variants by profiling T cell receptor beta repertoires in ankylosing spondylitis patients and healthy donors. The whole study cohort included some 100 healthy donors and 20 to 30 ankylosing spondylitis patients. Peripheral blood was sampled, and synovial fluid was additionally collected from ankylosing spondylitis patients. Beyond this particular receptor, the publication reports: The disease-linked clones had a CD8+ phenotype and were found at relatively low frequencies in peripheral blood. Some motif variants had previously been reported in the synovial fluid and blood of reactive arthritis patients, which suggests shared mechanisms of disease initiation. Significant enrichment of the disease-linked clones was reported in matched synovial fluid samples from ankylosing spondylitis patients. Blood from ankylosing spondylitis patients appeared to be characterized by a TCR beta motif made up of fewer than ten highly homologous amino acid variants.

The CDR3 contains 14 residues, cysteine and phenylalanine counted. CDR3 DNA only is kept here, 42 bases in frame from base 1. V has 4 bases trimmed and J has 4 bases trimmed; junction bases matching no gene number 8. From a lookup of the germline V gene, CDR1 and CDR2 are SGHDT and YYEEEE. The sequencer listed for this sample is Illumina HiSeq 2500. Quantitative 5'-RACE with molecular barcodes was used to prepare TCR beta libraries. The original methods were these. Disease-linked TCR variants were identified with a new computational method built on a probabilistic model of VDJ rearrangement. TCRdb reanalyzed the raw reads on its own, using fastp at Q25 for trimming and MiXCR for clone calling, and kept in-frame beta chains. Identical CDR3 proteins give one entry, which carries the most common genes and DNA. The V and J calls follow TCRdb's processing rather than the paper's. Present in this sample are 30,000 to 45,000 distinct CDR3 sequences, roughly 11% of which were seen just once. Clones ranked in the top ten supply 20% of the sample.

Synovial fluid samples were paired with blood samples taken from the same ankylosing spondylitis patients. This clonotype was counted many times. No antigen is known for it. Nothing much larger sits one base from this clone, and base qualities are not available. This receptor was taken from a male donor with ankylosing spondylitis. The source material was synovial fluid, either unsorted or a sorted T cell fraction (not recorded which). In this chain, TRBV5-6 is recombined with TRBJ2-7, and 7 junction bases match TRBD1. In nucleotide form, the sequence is TGTGCCAGCAGCAGAGGGGGCGGAGGATACGAGCAGTACTTC. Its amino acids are CASSRGGGGYEQYF.